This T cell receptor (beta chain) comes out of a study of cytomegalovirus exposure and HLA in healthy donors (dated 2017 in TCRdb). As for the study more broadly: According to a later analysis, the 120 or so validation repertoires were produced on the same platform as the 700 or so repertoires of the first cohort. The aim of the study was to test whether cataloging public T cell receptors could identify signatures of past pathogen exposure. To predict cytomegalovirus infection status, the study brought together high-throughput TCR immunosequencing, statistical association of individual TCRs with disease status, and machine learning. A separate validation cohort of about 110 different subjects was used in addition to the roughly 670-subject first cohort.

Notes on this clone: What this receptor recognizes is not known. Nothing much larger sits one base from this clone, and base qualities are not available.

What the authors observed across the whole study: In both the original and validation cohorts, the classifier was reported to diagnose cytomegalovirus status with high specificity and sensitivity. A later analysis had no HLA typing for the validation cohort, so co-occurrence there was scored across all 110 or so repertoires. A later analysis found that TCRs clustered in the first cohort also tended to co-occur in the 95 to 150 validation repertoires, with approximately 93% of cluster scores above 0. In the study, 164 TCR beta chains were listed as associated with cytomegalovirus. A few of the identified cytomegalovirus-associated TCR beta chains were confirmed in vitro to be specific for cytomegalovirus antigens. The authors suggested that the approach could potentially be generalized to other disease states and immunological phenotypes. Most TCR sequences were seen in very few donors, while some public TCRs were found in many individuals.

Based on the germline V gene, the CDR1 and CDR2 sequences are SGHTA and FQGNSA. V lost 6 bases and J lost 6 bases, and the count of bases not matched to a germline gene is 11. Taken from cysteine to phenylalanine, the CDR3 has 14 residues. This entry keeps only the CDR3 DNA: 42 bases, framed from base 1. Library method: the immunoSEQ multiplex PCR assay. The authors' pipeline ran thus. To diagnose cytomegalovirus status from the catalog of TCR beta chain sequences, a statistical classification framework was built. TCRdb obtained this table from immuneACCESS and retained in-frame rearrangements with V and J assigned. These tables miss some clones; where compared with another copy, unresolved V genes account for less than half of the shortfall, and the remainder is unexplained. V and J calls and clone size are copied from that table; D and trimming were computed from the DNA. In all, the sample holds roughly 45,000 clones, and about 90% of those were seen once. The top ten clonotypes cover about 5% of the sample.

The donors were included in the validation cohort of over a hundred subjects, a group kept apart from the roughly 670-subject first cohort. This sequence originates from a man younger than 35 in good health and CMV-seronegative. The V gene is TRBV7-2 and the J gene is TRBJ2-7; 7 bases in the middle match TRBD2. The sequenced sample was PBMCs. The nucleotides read TGTGCCAGCAGATTTTCTTGGGAGGGAGGCGAGCAGTACTTC. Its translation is CASRFSWEGGEQYF.